This T cell receptor (beta chain) was obtained from a study of T cell repertoires in cytomegalovirus infection. Turning to the study itself: The public TCR beta signatures pointed to both CMV infection and matching HLA type.

MiXCR was run by TCRdb on the reads, yielding one entry per CDR3 protein. The profile covers about 130,000 distinct CDR3 sequences, with roughly 8.2% appearing a single time and roughly a tenth taken by the ten largest. Concerning this clonotype itself: No antigen is known for it. The junction departs from germline at one end; a sequencing error may be responsible.

Study-level findings and limits: CMV-specific TCR beta clonotypes restricted by HLA-C were the ones dominating the ex vivo response.

Sequenced material: PBMCs. The TCR sequence derives from a human donor in good health (CMV status not recorded). Some clones in this sample may be carry-over from other donors' samples.

The CDR3 nucleotides are TGTGCCAACAGTTTAAGCACACTAGCGGGGGTAGCCTACGAGCAGTACTTC. Encoded protein: CANSLSTLAGVAYEQYF. This chain connects TRBV28 to TRBJ2-7; TRBD2 agrees at 11 bases. Germline-derived CDR1 and CDR2 are MDHEN and SYDVKM. The CDR3 consists of 17 residues.